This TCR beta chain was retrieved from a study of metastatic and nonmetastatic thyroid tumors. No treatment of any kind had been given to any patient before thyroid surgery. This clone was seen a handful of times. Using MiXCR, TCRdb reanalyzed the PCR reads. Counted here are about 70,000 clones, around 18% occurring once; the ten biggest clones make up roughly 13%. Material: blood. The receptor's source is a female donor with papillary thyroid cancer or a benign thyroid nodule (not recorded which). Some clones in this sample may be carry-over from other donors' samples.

CDR3 region: CASSLGTALLYEQYF. CDR3 DNA sequence: TGTGCCAGCAGTTTAGGGACAGCCCTTCTCTACGAGCAGTACTTC. The V and J genes are TRBV27 and TRBJ2-7; 7 bases fit TRBD1. The CDR3 has 15 amino acids. From germline, CDR1 is MNHEY and CDR2 SMNVEV (reference sequence). J gave up 3 bases and V 2 bases, and 7 bases lay outside the gene matches.